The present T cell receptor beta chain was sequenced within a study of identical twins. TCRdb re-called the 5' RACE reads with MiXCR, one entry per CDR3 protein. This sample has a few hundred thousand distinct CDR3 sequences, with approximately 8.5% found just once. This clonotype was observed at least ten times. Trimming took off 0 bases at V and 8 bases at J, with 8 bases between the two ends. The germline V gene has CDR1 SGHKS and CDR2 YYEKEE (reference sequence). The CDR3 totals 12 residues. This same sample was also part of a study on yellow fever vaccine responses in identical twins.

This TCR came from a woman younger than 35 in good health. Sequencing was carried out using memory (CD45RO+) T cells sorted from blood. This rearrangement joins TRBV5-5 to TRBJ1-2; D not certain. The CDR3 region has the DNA TGTGCCAGCAGCTTGGAAGGACGGGGCTACACCTTC. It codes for CASSLEGRGYTF.